This T cell receptor (beta chain) was recovered during a study of OX40 agonist ivuxolimab in advanced cancers. With respect to the entire study: Ivuxolimab was a fully human IgG2 agonistic monoclonal antibody targeting the costimulatory receptor OX40 (CD134). Intravenous ivuxolimab was administered to patients every 2 weeks at six dose levels: 0.01, 0.1, 0.3, 1.5, 3 and 10 mg/kg. Of the 50 or so patients in dose escalation, about 19 had hepatocellular carcinoma, roughly 15 had melanoma, 9 had renal cell carcinoma and 9 had head and neck cancer. In the dose-escalation cohort, roughly four fifths of patients were male, and the mean age was around 60 years, with a range of 23 to 79. Patients were allowed to have had prior anti-PD-1, anti-PD-L1 or anti-CTLA-4 therapy, and approximately 37% of the dose-escalation patients had been treated with checkpoint inhibitors. Partial responses were achieved by three dose-escalation patients, of whom one had hepatocellular carcinoma and two had cutaneous melanoma. Peripheral TCRbeta sequencing aimed to test whether ivuxolimab altered TCR sequence diversity and caused clonal T-cell expansion. The paper describes the monotherapy dose-escalation part (N = 52 patients) of the phase I trial of ivuxolimab.

CDR1 is given as SEHNR and CDR2 as FQNEAQ, both from the germline V gene (reference sequence). The CDR3 goes from the cysteine to the phenylalanine over 16 residues. The read is trimmed to its CDR3 DNA, 48 bases read in frame from base 1. Deletion took 2 bases off V and 0 bases off J, with a span of 11 bases between the germline ends. Patients with a history of autoimmune disease or receiving systemic immunosuppression were excluded from the trial. Peripheral blood for TCR sequencing was collected from all dose cohorts at baseline, on cycle 4 day 1, and on cycle 7 day 1. The samples were taken from a phase I, first-in-human, multicenter, open-label dose-escalation trial of ivuxolimab. Adults with locally advanced or metastatic melanoma, renal cell, hepatocellular, or head and neck squamous cell carcinoma were enrolled in the trial. Before TCR sequencing, CD4+ T cells and CD8+ T cells were sorted from peripheral blood as separate populations.

Findings and caveats that apply to the study as a whole: At doses from 0.1 to 3.0 mg/kg, clonal expansion was seen in both CD4+ and CD8+ blood T cells between baseline and week 6. In partial responders in the 0.1-3.0 mg/kg groups, normalized peripheral clonal expansion was found to be among the lowest, especially among CD8+ T cells. After ivuxolimab, more expanded clones were found on average in CD8+ T cells than in CD4+ T cells. Low levels of normalized T-cell clonal expansion were also shown by some nonresponding patients. The antigen specificity of the peripheral T cells that underwent clonal expansion was not determined.

Genomic DNA was extracted from sorted cells for sequencing of the TCRbeta CDR3 region. The immunoSEQ Assay was used to sequence the TCRbeta CDR3 regions. TCRdb provides this immuneACCESS table in a form limited to in-frame rearrangements. Some clones are lacking; in checked studies, under half of them reflect an unresolved V gene, and why the rest are absent is not known. Here the sample has 50,000 to 65,000 clones; roughly four fifths occur a single time. The leading ten clones occupy approximately 4.5% of the sample. The count of this clone is one. The antigen this receptor binds is unknown. No qualities accompany the bases; no much larger clone lies one base away.

The chain is encoded by TRBV7-9 joined to TRBJ2-1, with TRBD1 tentatively as D gene (5 bases match). The sequenced sample was CD4+ or CD8+ T cells sorted from blood, obtained in a trial of the OX40 agonist ivuxolimab. The sequence was obtained from an adult with an advanced solid tumor such as melanoma, head and neck, liver or kidney cancer. The nucleotides are TGTGCCAGCAGCTTAACAGGTAGTGTCTCCTACAATGAGCAGTTCTTC. Translated, it reads CASSLTGSVSYNEQFF.